The source of this T cell receptor (beta chain) is a study of shared clonotypes between healthy human individuals. Notes on the study in general: The rarefaction results pointed to incomplete sorted-subset sequencing despite large depth.

Remarks on this clone: Its specificity is unknown.

The CDR3 spans 15 residues. CDR1 and CDR2 from the germline V gene are SGDLS and YYNGEE. V was cut by 1 base and J by 0 bases, with 11 bases left in between. Profiling relied on immunoSEQ multiplex PCR, and the TCRdb table lists in-frame clones only, not all of them. The sample shows about 2.4 million clones, more than 85% of them seen only once. Input material: naive CD4+ T cells from PBMCs. Subset meaning: CD45RA+ positively selected. The receptor was derived from a man aged 18 to 29 in good health. Some clones in this sample may be carry-over from other donors' samples. The chain joins TRBV9 to TRBJ2-7; D possibly uses TRBD1 or TRBD2 (5 bases each). CDR3 sequence reads: CASSVTGQSSYEQYF. In DNA, the CDR3 is TGTGCCAGCAGCGTAACGGGGCAAAGCTCCTACGAGCAGTACTTC.